The entry below describes one T cell receptor beta chain. The data stem from a study of shared T cell receptors in the human thymus. Assay used: immunoSEQ multiplex PCR; TCRdb lists only in-frame clones, some missing. The table has approximately 490,000 clones, 78% seen once. This same sample was also taken into another study, of human thymus T cells. This second study notes: Thymic tissue was derived from resections collected during corrective heart surgery. V and J gene usage appeared biased in thymic and blood repertoires. Unrelated individuals were reported by related research to share highly overlapping thymic repertoires.

Source material: thymocytes. The source of this sequence is a boy in the first two years of life with a congenital heart defect.

The CDR3 loop reads CSAKVAGQQYF. CDR3 coding DNA: TGCAGTGCTAAGGTGGCGGGCCAGCAGTACTTC. This chain joins TRBV20-1 and TRBJ2-5, with D perhaps matching TRBD2 (5 bases). The CDR3 extends over 11 amino acids. Germline assignment: CDR1 DFQATT and CDR2 SNEGSKA (reference sequence). Trimming cost V 4 bases and J 11 bases, with 14 bases left between them.